The source of this T cell receptor (delta chain) is a study of gamma-delta T cells after stem cell transplantation. TCRdb ran CATT on the RT-PCR reads. The repertoire holds over 2,500 delta-chain clones, approximately 5% seen once, with 10% to 12% in the top ten. As regards this clone: Possible read error: a much larger clone is one base away.

The CDR3 is 15 residues long. The ends were cut back, 3 bases at V and 4 bases at J, with 17 bases in the middle. Germline CDR1 GEAIGNYY, CDR2 EKD. The specimen sequenced was gamma-delta T cells. The rearrangement links TRDV2 to TRDJ1; D gene ambiguous. The sequence was collected from a human donor. It is not recorded whose cells these are; they may come from a transplant donor. The CDR3 here is CACDHISESGDKLIF. The CDR3 DNA sequence: TGTGCCTGTGACCATATATCCGAGTCAGGCGATAAACTCATCTTT.